These 5 T cell receptor beta chains were all obtained from the same sample, sequenced in a study of blood T cell repertoires in COVID-19. Assay: immunoSEQ multiplex PCR; the TCRdb copy retains only in-frame clones and omits some. Altogether 330,000 or so clones are present, approximately 84% being singletons, with the ten largest covering under 3%. Sample: PBMCs or T cells enriched from blood (not recorded which). The receptors derive from a woman aged 25 to 39 who had recovered from COVID-19.

As DNA, the CDR3 is TGCGCCAGCAGCCCCTTGCCCCTACTACTCAATGAGCAGTTCTTC. This encodes CASSPLPLLLNEQFF. This chain uses TRBV5-1 with TRBJ2-1, with no clear D. Germline lookup yields CDR1 SGHRS and CDR2 YFSETQ. The V end lost 4 bases, the J end lost 6 bases, and 17 bases lay between the germline ends. The CDR3 spans 15 residues.

V gene TRBV5-1 combines with J gene TRBJ2-1; TRBD1 agrees at 7 bases. The CDR3 loop spans 15 amino acids. V gave up 0 bases and J gave up 4 bases; unmatched junction bases: 4. In germline, CDR1 is SGHRS, CDR2 YFSETQ. CDR3: CASSLGRGFYNEQFF. The CDR3 coding sequence is TGCGCCAGCAGCTTGGGCAGGGGGTTTTACAATGAGCAGTTCTTC.

Turning to this clone: A junction end diverges from the germline sequence, so it may reflect a read error. The rearrangement joins TRBV5-5 to TRBJ1-2, with D possibly being TRBD1 (6 bases). The CDR3 is 12 amino acids. CDR1 and CDR2 (germline): SGHKS, YYEKEE (reference sequence). CDR3 DNA: TGTGCCAGCAGCTTGGTGACAGGATCTCCTGCCTTC. Protein sequence: CASSLVTGSPAF.

This clone was seen more than once but under ten times. The genes are TRBV27 and TRBJ2-1, with 10 bases lining up with TRBD2. There are 15 residues in the CDR3. V lost 5 bases to trimming and J lost 5 bases; unmatched junction nucleotides: 6. CDR1 and CDR2 (germline): MNHEY, SMNVEV (reference sequence). The DNA for the CDR3 is TGTGCCAGCAGTCCAATAGCGGGGGGAAACAATGAGCAGTTCTTC. This encodes CASSPIAGGNNEQFF.

V is TRBV2 and J is TRBJ2-1; 10 nucleotides align to TRBD2. The junction had 2 bases not matched to a gene; V was cut back by 2 bases and J by 7 bases. Germline CDR1 SNHLY, CDR2 FYNNEI. The CDR3 loop spans 14 amino acids. The CDR3 sequence: CASSESGRGNEQFF. CDR3 nucleotides: TGTGCCAGCAGTGAAAGCGGGAGGGGTAATGAGCAGTTCTTC.